A selection of T cell receptor beta chains follows, all from one sample in a study of cytomegalovirus exposure and HLA in healthy donors. Generated by immunoSEQ multiplex PCR, the TCRdb table keeps only in-frame clones and is missing some. The sample consists of fewer than 200,000 clones, approximately 70% of them appearing once. Material for sequencing was PBMCs. Receptors were obtained from a woman under 30 in good health and CMV-seropositive. The CDR3 runs from the conserved cysteine through the conserved F or W. Each record gives: clone size, D gene, J gene, V gene, CDR3 protein, CDR3 DNA. D genes are given only for firm matches. Rows give clone size only sometimes, using once, few, many, or a class for an expanded clone.

clone size: -; D gene: -; J gene: TRBJ2-5; V gene: TRBV5-5; CDR3 protein: CASSFLETQYF; CDR3 DNA: TGTGCCAGCAGCTTCCTGGAGACCCAGTACTTC
clone size: few; D gene: TRBD2; J gene: TRBJ2-5; V gene: TRBV7-9; CDR3 protein: CASSPPLRGGKETQYF; CDR3 DNA: TGTGCCAGCAGCCCACCTTTGCGGGGGGGCAAAGAGACCCAGTACTTC
clone size: -; D gene: TRBD2; J gene: TRBJ2-3; V gene: TRBV10-3; CDR3 protein: CAISESSSGGFGDTQYF; CDR3 DNA: TGTGCCATCAGTGAGTCTAGCAGCGGGGGTTTTGGAGATACGCAGTATTTT
clone size: -; D gene: TRBD1; J gene: TRBJ2-1; V gene: TRBV4-3; CDR3 protein: CASSQGRGFSYNEQFF; CDR3 DNA: TGCGCCAGCAGCCAAGGCAGGGGGTTTTCCTACAATGAGCAGTTCTTC
clone size: -; D gene: TRBD2; J gene: TRBJ2-2; V gene: TRBV30; CDR3 protein: CAWSGGAAGELFF; CDR3 DNA: TGTGCCTGGAGCGGGGGGGCCGCCGGGGAGCTGTTTTTT
clone size: -; D gene: TRBD1; J gene: TRBJ1-3; V gene: TRBV14; CDR3 protein: CASSHWTGGSSGNTIYF; CDR3 DNA: TGTGCCAGCAGCCATTGGACAGGGGGCAGCTCTGGAAACACCATATATTTT
clone size: -; D gene: TRBD2; J gene: TRBJ2-7; V gene: TRBV9; CDR3 protein: CASSVGSGASYEQYF; CDR3 DNA: TGTGCCAGCAGCGTAGGTAGCGGGGCGTCCTACGAGCAGTACTTC
clone size: -; D gene: -; J gene: TRBJ1-1; V gene: TRBV9; CDR3 protein: CASSADGRGFRTEAFF; CDR3 DNA: TGTGCCAGCAGCGCAGACGGGCGGGGATTTAGGACTGAAGCTTTCTTT
clone size: -; D gene: -; J gene: TRBJ2-3; V gene: TRBV29-1; CDR3 protein: CSVSDRGGPDTQYF; CDR3 DNA: TGCAGCGTTAGTGACAGGGGAGGGCCAGATACGCAGTATTTT
clone size: -; D gene: TRBD2; J gene: TRBJ2-1; V gene: TRBV18; CDR3 protein: CASSPPGTSGYNEQFF; CDR3 DNA: TGTGCCAGCTCACCGCCCGGGACTAGCGGCTACAATGAGCAGTTCTTC
clone size: -; D gene: -; J gene: TRBJ1-5; V gene: TRBV30; CDR3 protein: CAWSDSYGQPQHF; CDR3 DNA: TGTGCCTGGAGCGACAGTTACGGTCAGCCCCAGCATTTT
clone size: -; D gene: TRBD2; J gene: TRBJ2-1; V gene: TRBV7-2; CDR3 protein: CASSLERGAGVNEQFF; CDR3 DNA: TGTGCCAGCAGCTTAGAGCGGGGGGCCGGCGTCAATGAGCAGTTCTTC
clone size: -; D gene: TRBD1; J gene: TRBJ1-1; V gene: TRBV14; CDR3 protein: CASSQEGRGRVNTEAFF; CDR3 DNA: TGTGCCAGCAGCCAAGAGGGCAGGGGGCGGGTGAACACTGAAGCTTTCTTT
clone size: -; D gene: TRBD1; J gene: TRBJ1-5; V gene: TRBV6-1; CDR3 protein: CASSAQTGLGQPQHF; CDR3 DNA: TGTGCCAGCAGTGCCCAGACAGGGCTGGGGCAGCCCCAGCATTTT
clone size: -; D gene: -; J gene: TRBJ1-5; V gene: TRBV28; CDR3 protein: CASSRGAGNQPQHF; CDR3 DNA: TGTGCCAGCAGCCGTGGAGCGGGCAATCAGCCCCAGCATTTT
clone size: few; D gene: TRBD1; J gene: TRBJ2-1; V gene: TRBV7-2; CDR3 protein: CASRLGTGREQFF; CDR3 DNA: TGTGCCAGCAGGCTCGGGACAGGGAGGGAGCAGTTCTTC
clone size: -; D gene: TRBD1; J gene: TRBJ2-3; V gene: TRBV5-1; CDR3 protein: CASSFRDRATDTQYF; CDR3 DNA: TGCGCCAGCAGCTTCCGGGACAGGGCCACAGATACGCAGTATTTT
clone size: -; D gene: -; J gene: TRBJ2-3; V gene: TRBV7-8; CDR3 protein: CASSSLPTSVIFTDTQYF; CDR3 DNA: TGTGCCAGCAGCTCCCTCCCGACTTCGGTAATCTTCACAGATACGCAGTATTTT
clone size: -; D gene: TRBD2; J gene: TRBJ2-1; V gene: TRBV9; CDR3 protein: CASSTRTSAYDNEQFF; CDR3 DNA: TGTGCCAGCAGCACGAGGACTAGCGCCTATGACAATGAGCAGTTCTTC
clone size: once; D gene: -; J gene: TRBJ2-2; V gene: TRBV27; CDR3 protein: CASSFRGSGTGELFF; CDR3 DNA: TGTGCCAGCAGTTTTAGGGGGAGTGGCACCGGGGAGCTGTTTTTT
clone size: -; D gene: TRBD2; J gene: TRBJ2-2; V gene: TRBV7-2; CDR3 protein: CASSGQPGLAAGELFF; CDR3 DNA: TGTGCCAGCAGCGGCCAACCGGGACTAGCGGCGGGGGAGCTGTTTTTT
clone size: few; D gene: TRBD1; J gene: TRBJ2-3; V gene: TRBV18; CDR3 protein: CASSPDRALTDTQYF; CDR3 DNA: TGTGCCAGCTCACCAGACAGGGCTCTCACAGATACGCAGTATTTT
clone size: once; D gene: -; J gene: TRBJ2-7; V gene: TRBV1; CDR3 protein: CTSSQGDRVGSRSSYEQYF; CDR3 DNA: TGCACCAGCAGCCAAGGGGACAGGGTGGGTTCTAGGAGCTCCTACGAGCAGTACTTC
clone size: -; D gene: TRBD1; J gene: TRBJ2-1; V gene: TRBV29-1; CDR3 protein: CSVGKPGQGNYLNEQFF; CDR3 DNA: TGCAGCGTGGGAAAACCGGGACAGGGGAATTACCTCAATGAGCAGTTCTTC
clone size: -; D gene: -; J gene: TRBJ2-4; V gene: TRBV18; CDR3 protein: CASSPQPGVGAKNIQYF; CDR3 DNA: TGTGCCAGCTCACCACAACCGGGGGTCGGGGCCAAAAACATTCAGTACTTC
clone size: once; D gene: TRBD1; J gene: TRBJ1-1; V gene: TRBV6-6; CDR3 protein: CASSYGTGLINTEAFF; CDR3 DNA: TGTGCCAGCAGTTACGGGACAGGGTTAATAAACACTGAAGCTTTCTTT
clone size: once; D gene: TRBD1; J gene: TRBJ2-7; V gene: TRBV4-3; CDR3 protein: CASSQSATAGGYEQYF; CDR3 DNA: TGCGCCAGCAGCCAGTCAGCTACGGCAGGGGGCTACGAGCAGTACTTC
clone size: -; D gene: -; J gene: TRBJ1-2; V gene: TRBV2; CDR3 protein: CASSERVEGGYTF; CDR3 DNA: TGTGCCAGCAGTGAAAGGGTAGAGGGAGGCTACACCTTC
clone size: -; D gene: -; J gene: TRBJ2-7; V gene: TRBV4-3; CDR3 protein: CASSQDVNYEQYF; CDR3 DNA: TGCGCCAGCAGCCAAGATGTAAACTACGAGCAGTACTTC
clone size: -; D gene: -; J gene: TRBJ1-1; V gene: TRBV2; CDR3 protein: CASSVKNTEAFF; CDR3 DNA: TGTGCCAGCAGTGTTAAGAACACTGAAGCTTTCTTT
clone size: -; D gene: TRBD1; J gene: TRBJ2-1; V gene: TRBV9; CDR3 protein: CASSVDSGGNRGDNEQFF; CDR3 DNA: TGTGCCAGCAGCGTAGACTCTGGGGGGAACAGGGGGGACAATGAGCAGTTCTTC
clone size: -; D gene: TRBD1; J gene: TRBJ2-6; V gene: TRBV14; CDR3 protein: CASSQVFRDRGLGANVLTF; CDR3 DNA: TGTGCCAGCAGCCAAGTTTTTAGGGACAGGGGGCTTGGGGCCAACGTCCTGACTTTC
clone size: -; D gene: TRBD1; J gene: TRBJ1-2; V gene: TRBV30; CDR3 protein: CARRGQVDYGYTF; CDR3 DNA: TGTGCCCGGCGGGGACAGGTTGACTATGGCTACACCTTC
clone size: -; D gene: TRBD2; J gene: TRBJ2-1; V gene: TRBV4-3; CDR3 protein: CASSHRLAGGLREPDEQFF; CDR3 DNA: TGCGCCAGCAGCCATCGACTAGCGGGGGGTTTAAGGGAACCCGATGAGCAGTTCTTC
clone size: -; D gene: -; J gene: TRBJ1-4; V gene: TRBV25-1; CDR3 protein: CASGAGDVDEKLFF; CDR3 DNA: TGTGCCAGCGGCGCAGGGGACGTTGATGAAAAACTGTTTTTT
clone size: -; D gene: -; J gene: TRBJ1-3; V gene: TRBV4-3; CDR3 protein: CASSQGAGSGNTIYF; CDR3 DNA: TGCGCCAGCAGCCAAGGCGCGGGATCTGGAAACACCATATATTTT
clone size: -; D gene: TRBD1; J gene: TRBJ2-7; V gene: TRBV7-6; CDR3 protein: CASSPPGQGEVQYF; CDR3 DNA: TGTGCCAGCAGCCCACCGGGACAGGGAGAGGTGCAGTACTTC
clone size: -; D gene: -; J gene: TRBJ1-1; V gene: TRBV13; CDR3 protein: CASSLWGSNTEAFF; CDR3 DNA: TGTGCCAGCAGCCTCTGGGGCTCGAACACTGAAGCTTTCTTT
clone size: -; D gene: -; J gene: TRBJ1-2; V gene: TRBV15; CDR3 protein: CATSRDRDIPYGYTF; CDR3 DNA: TGTGCCACCAGCAGAGATAGGGACATACCGTATGGCTACACCTTC
clone size: -; D gene: -; J gene: TRBJ2-1; V gene: TRBV6-6; CDR3 protein: CASTKGVDEQFF; CDR3 DNA: TGTGCCAGCACCAAAGGGGTAGATGAGCAGTTCTTC
clone size: -; D gene: TRBD1; J gene: TRBJ2-2; V gene: TRBV4-3; CDR3 protein: CASSRDRGPGELFF; CDR3 DNA: TGCGCCAGCAGCCGGGACAGGGGGCCCGGGGAGCTGTTTTTT
clone size: -; D gene: -; J gene: TRBJ2-1; V gene: TRBV29-1; CDR3 protein: CSVGLTYNEQFF; CDR3 DNA: TGCAGCGTTGGACTAACCTACAATGAGCAGTTCTTC
clone size: -; D gene: TRBD1; J gene: TRBJ1-6; V gene: TRBV25-1; CDR3 protein: CASNGGQGGSPLHF; CDR3 DNA: TGTGCCAGCAATGGGGGGCAGGGGGGATCACCCCTCCACTTT
clone size: -; D gene: -; J gene: TRBJ1-6; V gene: TRBV19; CDR3 protein: CASSSGQKSRSYNSPLHF; CDR3 DNA: TGTGCCAGTAGTAGTGGACAGAAATCGCGCTCCTATAATTCACCCCTCCACTTT
clone size: -; D gene: -; J gene: TRBJ2-7; V gene: TRBV5-6; CDR3 protein: CASSQSEAYEQYF; CDR3 DNA: TGTGCCAGCAGCCAATCGGAGGCCTACGAGCAGTACTTC
clone size: -; D gene: -; J gene: TRBJ1-6; V gene: TRBV6-5; CDR3 protein: CASRAQGNSPLHF; CDR3 DNA: TGTGCCAGCAGGGCCCAGGGGAATTCACCCCTCCACTTT
clone size: -; D gene: -; J gene: TRBJ2-1; V gene: TRBV11-2; CDR3 protein: CASSPVLRGGQYEQFF; CDR3 DNA: TGTGCCAGCAGCCCCGTATTGCGTGGCGGACAATATGAGCAGTTCTTC
clone size: -; D gene: -; J gene: TRBJ1-5; V gene: TRBV4-3; CDR3 protein: CASSQDRGGKYQPQHF; CDR3 DNA: TGCGCCAGCAGCCAAGATCGGGGGGGCAAATATCAGCCCCAGCATTTT
clone size: -; D gene: TRBD2; J gene: TRBJ2-3; V gene: TRBV11-2; CDR3 protein: CASSPRTSGGIDTQYF; CDR3 DNA: TGTGCCAGCAGCCCTAGGACTAGCGGGGGGATAGATACGCAGTATTTT
clone size: many; D gene: TRBD1; J gene: TRBJ1-2; V gene: TRBV14; CDR3 protein: CASSHEGQGVYGYTF; CDR3 DNA: TGTGCCAGCAGCCACGAAGGACAGGGGGTCTATGGCTACACCTTC
clone size: -; D gene: -; J gene: TRBJ2-1; V gene: TRBV10-3; CDR3 protein: CAISEGPSLGNEQFF; CDR3 DNA: TGTGCCATCAGTGAGGGGCCATCCTTGGGTAATGAGCAGTTCTTC
clone size: -; D gene: -; J gene: TRBJ2-7; V gene: TRBV5-1; CDR3 protein: CASSLATTGRGYEQYF; CDR3 DNA: TGCGCCAGCAGCTTGGCCACTACAGGGAGAGGCTACGAGCAGTACTTC
clone size: -; D gene: -; J gene: TRBJ1-4; V gene: TRBV30; CDR3 protein: CAWARVVDEKLFF; CDR3 DNA: TGTGCCTGGGCCAGGGTTGTGGATGAAAAACTGTTTTTT
clone size: few; D gene: TRBD1; J gene: TRBJ2-7; V gene: TRBV6-6; CDR3 protein: CASSYGTGYGEQYF; CDR3 DNA: TGTGCCAGCAGTTACGGGACAGGGTATGGGGAGCAGTACTTC
clone size: -; D gene: TRBD2; J gene: TRBJ2-5; V gene: TRBV14; CDR3 protein: CASSRQRRGAGGSTQYF; CDR3 DNA: TGTGCCAGCAGCCGACAAAGGAGGGGAGCGGGGGGATCGACCCAGTACTTC
clone size: -; D gene: TRBD1; J gene: TRBJ1-1; V gene: TRBV29-1; CDR3 protein: CSVDRDRNTEAFF; CDR3 DNA: TGCAGCGTCGATCGGGACAGGAACACTGAAGCTTTCTTT
clone size: -; D gene: TRBD1; J gene: TRBJ1-4; V gene: TRBV9; CDR3 protein: CASSETGDNEKLFF; CDR3 DNA: TGTGCCAGCAGCGAGACAGGGGATAATGAAAAACTGTTTTTT